This T cell receptor beta chain is from a study of blood T cell repertoires in COVID-19. This table comes from immunoSEQ multiplex PCR, and its TCRdb copy is limited to in-frame clones, with some not included. The repertoire holds around 230,000 clones, with 70% to 90% as singletons. In this sample, this clone turned up a few times. Germline loops: CDR1 MNHEY, CDR2 SVGEGT. The V and J ends lost 6 bases and 2 bases respectively, with 16 bases between them. The CDR3 sequence is 15 residues long. Specimen: peripheral blood. V and J are TRBV6-2 or TRBV6-3 and TRBJ1-2; D is uncertain. This receptor was identified in a man aged 50 to 59 with COVID-19, enrolled during active disease. CDR3 region: CASSLLPGFNYGYTF. Here the CDR3 DNA reads TGTGCCAGCAGCCTATTACCAGGTTTCAACTATGGCTACACCTTC.